The 22 T cell receptor beta chains below come from one sample, sequenced in a study of OX40 agonist ivuxolimab in advanced cancers. Profiled with immunoSEQ multiplex PCR; TCRdb holds only in-frame clones, not every one. The sample has about 32,000 clones, about nine tenths seen once. The material was CD4+ or CD8+ T cells sorted from blood, obtained in a trial of the OX40 agonist ivuxolimab. The receptors shown here come from an adult with an advanced solid tumor such as melanoma, head and neck, liver or kidney cancer.

This sequence joins TRBV19 and TRBJ2-7, with 9 bases that match TRBD1. The germline CDR1 and CDR2 sequences are LNHDA and SQIVND (reference sequence). The CDR3 sequence is 14 residues long. The V and J ends lost 10 bases and 2 bases, in that order; junction bases with no gene match: 9. Here the CDR3 reads CATGLGTGTYEQYF. The CDR3 nucleotides read TGTGCCACCGGGCTCGGGACAGGGACCTACGAGCAGTACTTC.

The chain joins TRBV7-2 to TRBJ2-1; unclear D gene. The CDR3 loop spans 14 amino acids. Germline lookup yields CDR1 SGHTA and CDR2 FQGNSA. The V end lost 8 bases, the J end lost 2 bases, and 13 bases lay between the germline ends. The CDR3 region is CASSPHLPYNEQFF. DNA of the CDR3: TGTGCCAGCTCCCCCCATCTCCCCTACAATGAGCAGTTCTTC.

The rearrangement links TRBV7-6 to TRBJ1-2; possible D gene TRBD1, 5 bases. Trimming left V 5 bases short and J 3 bases short, with 10 bases between. The CDR3 spans 13 residues. CDR1 is SGHVS and CDR2 is FNYEAQ in the germline V gene. The CDR3 protein is CASSPGGDYGYTF. CDR3 nucleotides: TGTGCCAGCAGCCCCGGGGGGGACTATGGCTACACCTTC.

Worth noting for this clone: At one boundary the junction diverges from the germline segment, which might be a read error. This rearrangement joins TRBV25-1 to TRBJ2-7; TRBD1 matches at 9 bases. CDR1 and CDR2 (germline): MGHDK, SYGVNS. The CDR3 extends over 14 amino acids. As DNA, the CDR3 is TGTACCAGCAGGACTGGACAGGGGATCGACGAGCAGTACTTC. Translating it yields CTSRTGQGIDEQYF.

This chain links TRBV5-6 with TRBJ2-7; D is perhaps TRBD1 (5 bases). V gave up 4 bases and J gave up 6 bases, with 14 bases separating them. The CDR3 covers 13 residues. Germline V gene data show CDR1 as SGHDT and CDR2 as YYEEEE. This CDR3 is CASSRLLQGEQYF. CDR3 bases: TGTGCCAGCAGCCGACTCCTCCAGGGCGAGCAGTACTTC.

The chain links TRBV6-1 to TRBJ2-3; a weak D match, TRBD2 (5 bases). V was trimmed by 4 bases and J by 6 bases, leaving 20 bases between them. The CDR3 runs 16 residues. The germline V gene encodes CDR1 MNHNS and CDR2 SASEGT. CDR3 coding DNA: TGTGCCAGCAGTGGCCCTAGCAAGGGAGTCGTGGATACGCAGTATTTT. Its translation: CASSGPSKGVVDTQYF.

The rearrangement uses TRBV4-2 and TRBJ2-1; 12 bases fit TRBD2. The CDR3 extends over 15 amino acids. J lost 5 bases, V lost 4 bases, and 3 bases had no gene match. The germline V gene encodes CDR1 LGHNA and CDR2 YNFKEQ. This CDR3 is CASSLTSGRNNEQFF. CDR3 coding DNA: TGTGCCAGCAGCCTAACTAGCGGGAGGAACAATGAGCAGTTCTTC.

The rearrangement links TRBV5-8 to TRBJ2-7; TRBD1 agrees at 7 bases. With 0 bases clipped from V and 3 bases from J, the junction kept 3 bases outside the gene matches. The CDR3 extends over 14 amino acids. Germline CDR1 is SGHTS and CDR2 is YDEGEE. This CDR3 reads CASSLGGQYYEQYF. CDR3 in DNA: TGTGCCAGCAGCTTGGGGGGACAGTACTACGAGCAGTACTTC.

In this sample, this clone turned up a few times. The chain uses TRBV27 and TRBJ1-1, with a possible D match to TRBD1 (6 bases). V was shortened by 2 bases and J by 4 bases, with 11 bases between the two germline ends. The germline gives CDR1 MNHEY, CDR2 SMNVEV (reference sequence). The CDR3 is made up of 14 amino acids. The CDR3 region has the DNA TGTGCCAGCAGTTTAGGGGGCATTAGCACTGAAGCTTTCTTT. Protein sequence: CASSLGGISTEAFF.

The chain joins TRBV28 to TRBJ2-2; D call uncertain. V lost 8 bases and J 8 bases, leaving 12 bases between the germline ends. The CDR3 runs 12 residues. Germline values: CDR1 MDHEN, CDR2 SYDVKM. CDR3 region: CASLGVLGELFF. CDR3 nucleotides: TGTGCCAGCCTTGGGGTTCTGGGGGAGCTGTTTTTT.

The chain carries TRBV14 and TRBJ2-3; 8 nucleotides align to TRBD2. Trimming cost V 4 bases and J 6 bases; bases outside gene matches: 12. CDR1 and CDR2 from the germline V gene are SGHDN and FVKESK. The CDR3 runs 16 residues. Written as DNA, the CDR3 is TGTGCCAGCAGCCCATGGGAAGCGGGAGACCTGGATACGCAGTATTTT. This codes for CASSPWEAGDLDTQYF.

This rearrangement joins TRBV7-9 to TRBJ1-5; TRBD1 matches at 7 bases. This CDR3 has 15 residues. The trim removed 5 bases at V and 3 bases at J, leaving 7 bases unmatched. Germline assignment: CDR1 SEHNR and CDR2 FQNEAQ (reference sequence). CDR3 in DNA: TGTGCCAGCAGCCCCACCGGGACAGACAATCAGCCCCAGCATTTT. Its protein product is CASSPTGTDNQPQHF.

The rearrangement uses TRBV7-9 and TRBJ2-2; no reliable D call. V lost 1 base, J lost 4 bases, and 7 bases lay in between. This CDR3 is 14 amino acids long. From germline, CDR1 is SEHNR and CDR2 FQNEAQ (reference sequence). CDR3 nucleotide sequence: TGTGCCAGCAGCTTAGTGCTATCCACCGGGGAGCTGTTTTTT. This sequence encodes CASSLVLSTGELFF.

This clone was observed a handful of times. The chain joins TRBV7-8 to TRBJ2-1; D unresolved. V was clipped by 1 base and J by 0 bases, with 7 bases between them. The CDR3 consists of 15 residues. Germline V gene lookup returns CDR1 SGHVS and CDR2 FQNEAQ. CDR3 sequence (DNA): TGTGCCAGCAGCTTAGTACCCAGCTCCTACAATGAGCAGTTCTTC. It codes for CASSLVPSSYNEQFF.

This sequence joins TRBV28 and TRBJ2-3; 8 bases are shared with TRBD1. Germline loops: CDR1 MDHEN, CDR2 SYDVKM. The length of the CDR3 is 15 residues. The V segment lost 5 bases and the J segment 2 bases; nucleotides outside the gene matches: 6. DNA of the CDR3: TGTGCCAGCAGTCACCGGGACAGGTCCACAGATACGCAGTATTTT. It translates to CASSHRDRSTDTQYF.

V and J are TRBV6-6 and TRBJ1-3; maybe TRBD1 (6 bases). Germline V gives CDR1 MNHNY, CDR2 SVGAGI (reference sequence). The CDR3 consists of 15 residues. V was pared by 6 bases and J by 0 bases, with 12 bases between. The CDR3 here is CASSPGHSSGNTIYF. In DNA form, the CDR3 reads TGTGCCAGCAGCCCGGGACACAGCTCTGGAAACACCATATATTTT.

The CDR3 loop is CSVLDGGGSSPYEQYF. The CDR3 DNA is TGCAGCGTCCTTGATGGGGGAGGGAGTTCTCCCTACGAGCAGTACTTC. The chain carries TRBV29-1 and TRBJ2-7; 7 nucleotides agree with TRBD2. V dropped 6 bases and J dropped 2; count of bases not matched to a gene: 16. CDR1 is SQVTM and CDR2 is ANQGSEA in the germline V gene. The CDR3 is made up of 16 amino acids.

V and J are TRBV6-6 and TRBJ2-2; TRBD2 matches at 10 bases. The ends lost 6 bases at V and 2 bases at J; junction bases unmatched: 6. In germline, CDR1 is MNHNY, CDR2 SVGAGI (reference sequence). CDR3 length: 16 amino acids. CDR3 sequence (DNA): TGTGCCAGCAGCCGGGGACTAGCGCACAACACCGGGGAGCTGTTTTTT. Amino acids: CASSRGLAHNTGELFF.

Here the CDR3 DNA reads TGTGCCACCAGGGGTCGGGCGCAGCCCCAGCATTTT. It codes for CATRGRAQPQHF. The rearrangement joins TRBV6-5 to TRBJ1-5; D perhaps matches TRBD1 (6 bases). CDR1 MNHEY and CDR2 SVGAGI come from the germline V gene. This CDR3 is 12 amino acids long. V was shortened by 10 bases and J by 7 bases, with 14 bases between the two germline ends.

The chain is built from TRBV20-1 and TRBJ1-1, with unresolved D. V was clipped by 2 bases and J by 1 base, with 2 bases between them. Germline V gene lookup returns CDR1 DFQATT and CDR2 SNEGSKA (reference sequence). The CDR3 contains 11 residues. Written as DNA, the CDR3 is TGCAGTGCTAGAAAGAACACTGAAGCTTTCTTT. As protein: CSARKNTEAFF.

This chain joins TRBV19 and TRBJ2-1; D remains ambiguous. The CDR3 is 13 amino acids. V was shortened by 5 bases and J by 0 bases, with 5 bases between the two germline ends. CDR1 and CDR2 from the germline V gene are LNHDA and SQIVND (reference sequence). The chain's CDR3 is CASSFHSYNEQFF. CDR3 DNA: TGTGCCAGTAGTTTCCACTCCTACAATGAGCAGTTCTTC.

The J gene is TRBJ2-5, the V gene TRBV10-3; D gene ambiguous. The CDR3 is made up of 13 amino acids. Germline loops: CDR1 ENHRY, CDR2 SYGVKD. V dropped 0 bases and J dropped 10 bases, with 12 bases sitting between them. CDR3 nucleotides: TGTGCCATCAGTGAGTCCGTGGGCAGGAGCCAGTACTTC. The encoded protein is CAISESVGRSQYF.